What follows describes a single T cell receptor (beta chain). The specificity of this receptor is unknown. No per-base quality is available; no much larger clone lies one base away. The data stem from a study of blood T cells in healthy people across ages (dated by TCRdb to about 2015). In the study overall: Template switching captured roughly one uniquely barcoded TCR beta cDNA molecule per two T cells in model experiments. The donors were divided into four age groups: young (average about 15 years), middle-aged (roughly 42), aged (approximately 59) and long-lived (about 84). Donors of different ages were randomly distributed across sequencing lanes to avoid experimental bias. The study measured age-related changes in TCR beta repertoire diversity using deep sequencing normalized with unique cDNA molecular identifiers. Using the same blood draw, the study looked at two additional independent replicas of 1 million unique cDNA reads for two donors, one aged 18 to 30 and the other aged 80 or older. Study-wide conclusions, independent of this receptor: There was a strong correlation between observed TCR beta diversity and the percentage of naive T cells measured by flow cytometry. Compared with the aged group, more naive CD4+ T cells, fewer expanded clones and increased TCR diversity were shown by the long-lived group, suggesting age selection. As age increased, observed TCR beta diversity per million T cells dropped in a roughly linear way, and a significant reduction was already evident by age 40. Because donor CMV infection status was unknown, age-related changes in expanded clonotypes were potentially confounded. Estimates of total diversity based on one million sequenced T cells were regarded as lower bounds and as underestimates. Conclusive comparison of naive and antigen-experienced compartments was prevented by the profiling of bulk unsorted PBMCs.

The donors were around 39 Caucasian individuals from Russia, aged roughly 6 to 100 years, who were systemically healthy. Roughly 10 milliliters of peripheral blood were collected from each donor into EDTA-treated Vacutainer tubes. Ficoll-Paque density-gradient centrifugation was used to isolate PBMCs, with at least 7 million per sample. Total RNA was extracted from PBMCs with Trizol reagent, with at least 5 micrograms obtained per sample. Naive CD45RAhigh/CD27high T cell percentages were measured by flow cytometry on a PBMC aliquot from every donor. CDR1 and CDR2 (DFQATT, SNEGSKA) derive from the germline V gene (reference sequence). V and J are trimmed by 5 bases and 4 bases, and the gene matches miss 4 bases of the junction. Taken from cysteine to phenylalanine, the CDR3 has 13 residues. Just the 39-base CDR3 DNA is kept, in frame starting at base 1. To prepare the library, 5' RACE was applied. The sequencer was an Illumina HiSeq 2500. A second roughly 6 to 11 cycle PCR used a sample-barcoded 5' primer and a J-beta primer mix. A unique molecular identifier was introduced onto each TCR beta cDNA molecule by a template-switch 5' adaptor carrying 12 random nucleotides. Each sample yielded at least 2.5 million CDR3-containing paired-end reads. First-strand cDNA was synthesized from all RNA with the Mint cDNA synthesis kit, primed by a TRBC-specific oligonucleotide. After uracil-DNA glycosylase treatment, a first 18-cycle PCR used universal primers M1SS and BC2_uni_R on all cDNA. The paper's data handling went like this. Each sample was normalized by randomly selecting 1 million high-quality reads, each carrying a distinct molecular identifier. Reads sharing molecular identifiers were discarded rather than binned into consensus sequences. MiTCR, run with a Q25 quality threshold and the strictest error-elimination algorithm, handled CDR3 identification, clonotype clustering and error correction. A nonparametric unseen species model with Euler transformation was used to estimate a lower bound on total TCR beta diversity. Starting from the raw public reads, TCRdb applied fastp trimming at Q25, assembled clones with MiXCR and retained in-frame beta chains. Every entry covers one CDR3 protein and lists the most common genes and DNA from its rows. The V and J calls, along with clone size, are taken from TCRdb and not from the paper's own processing. In this sample the table shows about 830,000 distinct CDR3 sequences, approximately 59% of which occur a single time. The top ten clonotypes cover about 27% of the sample.

The clonotype comes from a young man in good health. This chain is built from TRBV20-1 and TRBJ2-7; 11 bases in the junction line up with TRBD1. The sample consisted of blood. The DNA sequence is given as TGCAGTGCTCCCCGGGACAGGGGGTACGAGCAGTACTTC. This is translated as CSAPRDRGYEQYF.